Below are 28 T cell receptor beta chains sequenced from a single sample in a study of graft-versus-host responses after intestinal transplantation. These TCRs' antigens remain unknown. TCRdb's copy holds only in-frame clones and misses some; the assay was immunoSEQ multiplex PCR. The sample shows 40,000 to 55,000 clones, 85% to 95% of them seen only once. The source was unstimulated CD8+ T cells sorted from spleen or lymph node cells, collected before transplant. The receptor set was obtained from a human donor who was the organ donor for an intestinal transplant.

This clone appeared once. The V gene is TRBV27, the J gene TRBJ2-5; D may be TRBD1 or TRBD2 (5 bases each). The assigned J gene may be wrong: the sequence end matches TRBJ2-7 better. Germline values: CDR1 MNHEY, CDR2 SMNVEV (reference sequence). The CDR3 consists of 13 residues. The CDR3 loop reads CASSSGAAYEQYF. As DNA, the CDR3 is TGTGCCAGCAGTTCCGGGGCAGCCTACGAGCAGTACTTC.

The CDR3 coding sequence is TGTGCCAGCAGCGTAGCTGGGGACATCGACACAGATACGCAGTATTTT. Protein: CASSVAGDIDTDTQYF. The rearrangement links TRBV9 to TRBJ2-3; TRBD1 is a possible D gene (6 bases). Germline values: CDR1 SGDLS, CDR2 YYNGEE. Trimming removed 0 bases from V and 2 bases from J, with 13 bases in between. The CDR3 is made up of 16 amino acids.

This clone has just one count. The chain is built from TRBV27 and TRBJ1-5; tentative D call: TRBD1 (5 bases). This CDR3 region has 15 residues. Germline CDR1 and CDR2: MNHEY and SMNVEV (reference sequence). V was cut by 3 bases and J by 6 bases, with 15 bases left in between. The CDR3 loop is CASSLGRRGPQPQHF. The CDR3 DNA follows: TGTGCCAGCAGTTTGGGTAGGAGGGGACCTCAGCCCCAGCATTTT.

The V gene is TRBV10-3, the J gene TRBJ2-3; 12 nucleotides line up with TRBD1. The CDR3 has 19 residues. Germline V gives CDR1 ENHRY, CDR2 SYGVKD. The V segment lost 4 bases and the J segment 4 bases; nucleotides outside the gene matches: 15. Here the CDR3 DNA reads TGTGCCATCAGTGCTCCGGGACAGGGGGCCCCCCCTCCGGCAGATACGCAGTATTTT. Its translation: CAISAPGQGAPPPADTQYF.

This chain uses TRBV6-1 with TRBJ2-1, with 10 bases fitting TRBD1. The CDR3 runs to 18 residues. Germline V gene sequence: CDR1 MNHNS, CDR2 SASEGT. The V segment lost 2 bases and the J segment 0 bases; nucleotides outside the gene matches: 7. CDR3 region: CASSERDRGLGSYNEQFF. The CDR3 DNA is TGTGCCAGCAGTGAAAGAGACAGGGGGCTAGGCTCCTACAATGAGCAGTTCTTC.

V is TRBV18 and J is TRBJ1-2, with D uncertain. From germline, CDR1 is KGHSH and CDR2 LQKENI. V gave up 4 bases and J gave up 6 bases, with 21 bases separating them. This CDR3 spans 16 amino acids. This CDR3 reads CASSLYASLRLHGYTF. CDR3 nucleotides: TGTGCCAGCTCACTTTACGCCAGTCTGCGTCTACATGGCTACACCTTC.

This chain links TRBV4-2 with TRBJ2-1; D may be TRBD1 or TRBD2 (5 bases each). V lost 0 bases to trimming and J lost 2 bases, with 14 bases between them. Germline values: CDR1 LGHNA, CDR2 YNFKEQ. The CDR3 sequence is 17 residues long. The CDR3 reads CASSQDYGDLTYNEQFF. CDR3 coding DNA: TGTGCCAGCAGCCAAGATTATGGGGACCTCACCTACAATGAGCAGTTCTTC.

This clone has only one observation. The chain links TRBV7-9 to TRBJ2-5, with D possibly TRBD1 on 6 matching bases. Near its end, the DNA agrees better with TRBJ2-7, so the J call may be wrong. CDR3 size: 15 residues. CDR1 SEHNR and CDR2 FQNEAQ come from the germline V gene (reference sequence). CDR3 nucleotide sequence: TGTGCCAGCAGCTTAGGGTGGACAGATTCCTACGAGCAGTACTTC. Amino acids: CASSLGWTDSYEQYF.

The gene calls are TRBV5-5 and TRBJ1-1; a possible D gene is TRBD1 (5 bases). V dropped 0 bases and J dropped 8 bases, with 11 bases sitting between them. The germline CDR1 and CDR2 sequences are SGHKS and YYEKEE (reference sequence). The CDR3 is 13 residues long. The CDR3 sequence: CASSLATGAEAFF. CDR3 nucleotides: TGTGCCAGCAGCTTGGCCACAGGTGCCGAAGCTTTCTTT.

The chain uses TRBV10-1 and TRBJ1-3, with D unclear. V lost 6 bases, J lost 2 bases, and 11 bases lay in between. The CDR3 is 14 residues long. Germline values: CDR1 WNHNN, CDR2 SYGVQD (reference sequence). CDR3: CASSNTGPGNTIYF. In nucleotides, the CDR3 is TGCGCCAGCAGCAATACGGGTCCTGGAAACACCATATATTTT.

This rearrangement joins TRBV6-1 to TRBJ1-1; D uncertain. CDR1 and CDR2 (germline): MNHNS, SASEGT. The CDR3 length is 15 residues. The V and J ends lost 6 bases and 1 base respectively, with 15 bases between them. The CDR3 sequence is CASSGSEGWNTEAFF. In DNA form, the CDR3 reads TGTGCCAGCAGCGGGTCAGAGGGATGGAACACTGAAGCTTTCTTT.

On this clone itself: One end of the junction does not line up with germline, which may come from a read error. The chain carries TRBV6-1 and TRBJ1-5; D is possibly TRBD1 (5 bases). The CDR3 has 17 residues. Germline CDR1 and CDR2: MNHNS and SASEGT. In DNA form, the CDR3 reads TGTGCCAGCAGCGAAGACACAGGAGCGCTTAGCAATCAGCCCCAGCATTTT. This gives the protein CASSEDTGALSNQPQHF.

The rearrangement uses TRBV15 and TRBJ2-5, with no clear D. CDR3 length: 15 residues. CDR1 is LNHNV and CDR2 is YYDKDF in the germline V gene (reference sequence). V dropped 0 bases and J dropped 5 bases, with 13 bases sitting between them. This CDR3 reads CATSRDSGPRETQYF. CDR3 nucleotides: TGTGCCACCAGCAGAGATTCTGGGCCAAGGGAGACCCAGTACTTC.

V gene TRBV6-1 combines with J gene TRBJ1-2; D is undetermined. The V and J ends lost 8 bases and 7 bases respectively, with 23 bases between them. The CDR3 has 15 residues. Germline CDR1 reads MNHNS; CDR2 reads SASEGT. The CDR3 is CASLGPTQRVGGYTF. The CDR3 nucleotides are TGTGCCAGCCTAGGGCCCACACAGAGGGTGGGTGGCTACACCTTC.

The chain has TRBV7-3 and TRBJ1-1; 7 nucleotides line up with TRBD1. CDR1 is SGHTA and CDR2 is FQGTGA in the germline V gene. The CDR3 has 19 amino acids. With V trimmed by 1 base and J by 1 base, 15 bases remained unmatched. CDR3 loop: CASSLMGPGGSLGNTEAFF. The CDR3 DNA sequence: TGTGCCAGCAGCTTAATGGGGCCAGGGGGTTCTTTAGGGAACACTGAAGCTTTCTTT.

For the CDR3, the DNA is TGTGCCAGCAGCTATAGGCCGGCCGGGACAGGGGGCGACGATACGCAGTATTTT. Protein product: CASSYRPAGTGGDDTQYF. This chain uses TRBV5-5 with TRBJ2-3, with 12 positions matching TRBD1. The ends lost 3 bases at V and 6 bases at J; junction bases unmatched: 14. Germline CDR1 is SGHKS and CDR2 is YYEKEE (reference sequence). The CDR3 totals 18 residues.

This chain connects TRBV2 to TRBJ1-2, with D tentatively TRBD1 (5 bases). Per germline, CDR1 SNHLY and CDR2 FYNNEI. The V and J ends lost 6 bases and 2 bases respectively, with 13 bases between them. The CDR3 length is 14 residues. This CDR3 is CASRRGVWNYGYTF. CDR3 DNA: TGTGCCAGCAGGCGAGGGGTTTGGAACTATGGCTACACCTTC. Complete variable domain (other parts from reference TRBV2 and TRBJ1-2): EPEVTQTPSHQVTQMGQEVILRCVPISNHLYFYWYRQILGQKVEFLVSFYNNEISEKSEIFDDQFSVERPDGSNFTLKIRSTKLEDSAMYFCASRRGVWNYGYTFGSGTRLTVV.

This chain links TRBV29-1 with TRBJ2-1; TRBD2 matches 10 bases. Looked up from germline, CDR1 is SQVTM and CDR2 is ANQGSEA. The V and J ends lost 2 bases and 8 bases, in that order; junction bases with no gene match: 12. This CDR3 comprises 16 residues. CDR3 nucleotides: TGCAGCGTTGAATTGTCAGCGGGGGGGCCAGGGTATGAGCAGTTCTTC. Translated, it gives CSVELSAGGPGYEQFF.

This sequence joins TRBV30 and TRBJ2-3; D is uncertain. This CDR3 contains 13 residues. The germline gives CDR1 GTSNPN, CDR2 SVGIG (reference sequence). V lost 4 bases, J lost 2 bases, and 10 bases lay in between. As DNA, the CDR3 is TGTGCCTGGAACCTAAGACTCACAGATACGCAGTATTTT. This codes for CAWNLRLTDTQYF.

J is TRBJ2-3 and V is TRBV4-3; 8 bases match TRBD2. The germline V gene encodes CDR1 LGHNA and CDR2 YSLEER. Trimming at V came to 0 bases and at J to 4 bases, leaving 9 bases not matched to a gene. This CDR3 has 17 amino acids. The CDR3 sequence is CASSQDPGREDPDTQYF. For the CDR3, the DNA is TGCGCCAGCAGCCAAGATCCGGGGCGGGAGGACCCAGATACGCAGTATTTT.

The chain recombines TRBV5-8 with TRBJ2-7; 10 nucleotides agree with TRBD2. Germline V gene data show CDR1 as SGHTS and CDR2 as YDEGEE. This CDR3 has 15 residues. J lost 4 bases, V lost 4 bases, and 8 bases had no gene match. CDR3 coding DNA: TGTGCCAGCAGCCAATCGACTAGCGGGTGGTACGAGCAGTACTTC. Translating it yields CASSQSTSGWYEQYF.

The V and J genes are TRBV14 and TRBJ2-7; 8 bases match TRBD2. Germline V gene data show CDR1 as SGHDN and CDR2 as FVKESK. Trimming took 1 base from V and 7 from J; bases not matched to a gene: 3. This CDR3 is 13 amino acids long. CDR3: CASSQARGAEQYF. CDR3 nucleotides: TGTGCCAGCAGCCAAGCGCGGGGGGCTGAGCAGTACTTC. The whole variable domain, remainder taken from reference TRBV14 and TRBJ2-7, is EAGVTQFPSHSVIEKGQTVTLRCDPISGHDNLYWYRRVMGKEIKFLLHFVKESKQDESGMPNNRFLAERTGGTYSTLKVQPAELEDSGVYFCASSQARGAEQYFGPGTRLTVT.

The J gene is TRBJ1-1, the V gene TRBV5-5, with TRBD1 as a possible D gene (5 bases). The CDR3 has 13 amino acids. Per germline, CDR1 SGHKS and CDR2 YYEKEE (reference sequence). The V end was cut by 0 bases, the J end by 8 bases, with 11 bases between. CDR3 residues: CASSLGGSREAFF. The CDR3 DNA sequence: TGTGCCAGCAGCTTGGGGGGCTCTAGGGAAGCTTTCTTT.

The V call is TRBV7-9, the J call TRBJ1-1, with 10 bases that match TRBD1. Germline V CDR1 and CDR2: SEHNR, FQNEAQ (reference sequence). The CDR3 loop spans 17 amino acids. With 1 base clipped from V and 0 bases from J, the junction kept 5 bases outside the gene matches. The CDR3 sequence is CASSLVGTGALNTEAFF. In DNA, the CDR3 is TGTGCCAGCAGCTTAGTGGGGACAGGGGCATTGAACACTGAAGCTTTCTTT.

The rearrangement joins TRBV4-2 to TRBJ2-7; 8 bases map to TRBD2. With V trimmed by 0 bases and J by 4 bases, 11 bases remained unmatched. This CDR3 has 17 residues. CDR1 is LGHNA, CDR2 YNFKEQ, per germline. CDR3 DNA: TGTGCCAGCAGCCAAGATACGGGAGGGCTGGCGGTTTACGAGCAGTACTTC. It encodes CASSQDTGGLAVYEQYF.

This clone is a singleton in its sample. The chain employs TRBV13 and TRBJ2-7, with TRBD2 as a possible D gene (5 bases). CDR3 size: 13 residues. Germline V gives CDR1 PRHDT, CDR2 FYEKMQ (reference sequence). The V gene lost 1 base and the J gene lost 5 bases, with 9 bases spanning the gap. For the CDR3, the DNA is TGTGCCAGCAGCTTAGTAGCGCTTCACGAGCAGTACTTC. This codes for CASSLVALHEQYF. Complete variable domain (other parts from reference TRBV13 and TRBJ2-7): AAGVIQSPRHLIKEKRETATLKCYPIPRHDTVYWYQQGPGQDPQFLISFYEKMQSDKGSIPDRFSAQQFSDYHSELNMSSLELGDSALYFCASSLVALHEQYFGPGTRLTVT.

V is TRBV1 and J is TRBJ2-5; the table's D gene call, TRBD2, was not cross checked with the DNA. TRBV1 is a recognized pseudogene. The CDR3 runs to 18 residues. CDR3 DNA: TGCACCAGCAGCCAAGATCCGGGACTAGCGGGGGGAACAGAGACCCAGTACTTC. It codes for CTSSQDPGLAGGTETQYF.

The chain joins TRBV28 to TRBJ2-1; 7 bases align to TRBD1. Germline values: CDR1 MDHEN, CDR2 SYDVKM. This CDR3 is built from 13 residues. J was trimmed by 8 bases and V by 5 bases; bases with no gene match: 6. The CDR3 here is CASSEGTVDEQFF. The CDR3 nucleotides read TGTGCCAGCAGTGAAGGGACAGTAGATGAGCAGTTCTTC. The complete variable domain, with remaining parts taken from reference TRBV28 and TRBJ2-1, reads DVKVTQSSRYLVKRTGEKVFLECVQDMDHENMFWYRQDPGLGLRLIYFSYDVKMKEKGDIPEGYSVSREKKERFSLILESASTNQTSMYLCASSEGTVDEQFFGPGTRLTVL.